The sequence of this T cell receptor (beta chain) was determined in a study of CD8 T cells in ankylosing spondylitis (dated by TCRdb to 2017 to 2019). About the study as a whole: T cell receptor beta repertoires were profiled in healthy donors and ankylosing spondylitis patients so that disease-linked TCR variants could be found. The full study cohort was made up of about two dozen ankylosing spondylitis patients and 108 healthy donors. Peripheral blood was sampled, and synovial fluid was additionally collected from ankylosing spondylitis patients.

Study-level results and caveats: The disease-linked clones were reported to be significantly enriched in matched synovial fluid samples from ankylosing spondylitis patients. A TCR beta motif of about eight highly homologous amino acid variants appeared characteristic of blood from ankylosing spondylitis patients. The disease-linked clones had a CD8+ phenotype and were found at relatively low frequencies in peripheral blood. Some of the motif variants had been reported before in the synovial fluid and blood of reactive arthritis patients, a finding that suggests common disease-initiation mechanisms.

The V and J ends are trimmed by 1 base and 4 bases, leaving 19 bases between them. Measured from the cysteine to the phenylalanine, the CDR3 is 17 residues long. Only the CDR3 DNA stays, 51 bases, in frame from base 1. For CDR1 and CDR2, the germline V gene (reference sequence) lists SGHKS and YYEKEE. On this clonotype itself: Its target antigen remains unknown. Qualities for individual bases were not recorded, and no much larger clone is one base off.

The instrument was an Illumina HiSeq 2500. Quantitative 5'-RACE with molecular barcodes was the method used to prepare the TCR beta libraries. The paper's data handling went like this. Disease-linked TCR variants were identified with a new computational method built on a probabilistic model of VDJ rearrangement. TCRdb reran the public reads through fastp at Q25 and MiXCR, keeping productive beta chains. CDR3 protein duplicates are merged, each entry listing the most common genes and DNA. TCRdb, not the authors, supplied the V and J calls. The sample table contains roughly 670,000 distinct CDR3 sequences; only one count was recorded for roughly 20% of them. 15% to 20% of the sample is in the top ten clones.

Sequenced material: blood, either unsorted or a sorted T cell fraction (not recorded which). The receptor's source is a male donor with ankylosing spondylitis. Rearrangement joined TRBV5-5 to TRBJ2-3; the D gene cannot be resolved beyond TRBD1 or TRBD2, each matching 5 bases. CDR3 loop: CASSLSGRGPTSDTQYF. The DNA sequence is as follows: TGTGCCAGCAGCTTGAGCGGAAGGGGACCCACCTCAGATACGCAGTATTTT.